These 24 T cell receptor beta chains were all obtained from the same sample, sequenced in a study of memory CD4+ T cells and cytomegalovirus serostatus. Single viable CD3+CD4+CD8-CD45RO+ cells were sorted as the memory CD4+ T cells. Assay: immunoSEQ multiplex PCR; the TCRdb copy retains only in-frame clones and omits some. This table has 55,000 to 65,000 clones, about 81% appearing once. Sequences were obtained from memory CD4+ T cells from blood. All receptors come from an adult in good health and CMV-seronegative.

The chain links TRBV27 to TRBJ1-2; 12 nucleotides agree with TRBD1. With V trimmed by 3 bases and J by 8 bases, 4 bases remained unmatched. The CDR3 totals 14 residues. CDR1 is MNHEY and CDR2 is SMNVEV in the germline V gene (reference sequence). CDR3 nucleotides: TGTGCCAGCAGTTTTGGGACAGGGGGCCGGGGCTACACCTTC. Its protein product is CASSFGTGGRGYTF.

The chain recombines TRBV15 with TRBJ2-5; TRBD2 is a possible D gene (6 bases). The V end lost 0 bases, the J end lost 4 bases, and 12 bases lay between the germline ends. This CDR3 comprises 15 residues. Germline-derived CDR1 and CDR2 are LNHNV and YYDKDF (reference sequence). The CDR3 coding sequence is TGTGCCACCAGCAGAGATACCGGGAGTAGAGAGACCCAGTACTTC. Translation: CATSRDTGSRETQYF.

The V call is TRBV29-1, the J call TRBJ1-5; D unresolved. The CDR3 extends over 12 amino acids. V lost 3 bases, J lost 4 bases, and 7 bases lay in between. Germline CDR1 SQVTM, CDR2 ANQGSEA. CDR3 DNA sequence: TGCAGCGTTGAGGTCGAGAATCAGCCCCAGCATTTT. This sequence encodes CSVEVENQPQHF.

The V and J genes are TRBV29-1 and TRBJ1-2; TRBD1 might be the D (5 bases). Germline values: CDR1 SQVTM, CDR2 ANQGSEA. V lost 3 bases, J lost 0 bases, and 14 bases lay in between. CDR3 length equals 15 residues. The CDR3: CSVEWWARANYGYTF. For the CDR3, the DNA is TGCAGCGTTGAGTGGTGGGCCAGGGCTAACTATGGCTACACCTTC.

J is TRBJ2-5 and V is TRBV7-7; D not resolved. The germline V and J ends were trimmed by 1 base and 2 bases, with 8 bases remaining between them. The germline V gene has CDR1 SSHAT and CDR2 FNYEAQ (reference sequence). The CDR3 consists of 14 residues. CDR3 DNA: TGTGCCAGCAGCTTAGAGTATACTCAAGAGACCCAGTACTTC. It specifies CASSLEYTQETQYF.

The CDR3 region has the DNA TGTGCCAGCAGCCAAGGACTAGCGGGAGACCGGTTCTTC. It is translated as CASSQGLAGDRFF. This chain connects TRBV4-2 to TRBJ2-1; 12 positions match TRBD2. The germline V gene has CDR1 LGHNA and CDR2 YNFKEQ. V was pared by 1 base and J by 15 bases, with 4 bases of the junction left unmatched. CDR3 length: 13 amino acids.

V gene TRBV4-3 combines with J gene TRBJ2-5, with 8 bases fitting TRBD2. V lost 3 bases to trimming and J lost 4 bases; unmatched junction nucleotides: 13. The CDR3 consists of 17 residues. Germline CDR1 is LGHNA and CDR2 is YSLEER. CDR3 coding DNA: TGCGCCAGCAGCCACACACTGAAGCGGGAGACGGGAGAGACCCAGTACTTC. It translates to CASSHTLKRETGETQYF.

About this clone: Other DNA variants within this sample encode the same CDR3. The gene calls are TRBV7-9 and TRBJ2-5; the D is unclear. Germline V gene lookup returns CDR1 SEHNR and CDR2 FQNEAQ (reference sequence). The length of the CDR3 is 12 residues. V was pared by 1 base and J by 5 bases, with 5 bases between. The CDR3 DNA follows: TGTGCCAGCAGCTTAGAGGCGGAGACCCAGTACTTC. It translates to CASSLEAETQYF.

The J gene is TRBJ1-1, the V gene TRBV5-1; 7 bases fit TRBD1. The CDR3 is made up of 13 amino acids. V dropped 4 bases and J dropped 4; count of bases not matched to a gene: 4. Germline V gives CDR1 SGHRS, CDR2 YFSETQ. CDR3 nucleotides: TGCGCCAGCAGCGTCACAGGGGCCACTGAAGCTTTCTTT. Protein sequence: CASSVTGATEAFF.

The rearrangement uses TRBV9 and TRBJ2-3; the D gene is possibly TRBD2 (6 bases). Trimming shortened V by 3 bases and J by 7 bases, and 9 bases separated the two germline ends. Germline V gives CDR1 SGDLS, CDR2 YYNGEE. This CDR3 has 12 amino acids. CDR3 sequence: CASSGDFNTQYF. CDR3 coding DNA: TGTGCCAGCAGCGGGGACTTTAATACGCAGTATTTT.

The chain couples TRBV7-2 to TRBJ2-7; 8 bases match TRBD2. CDR1 and CDR2 from the germline V gene are SGHTA and FQGNSA. The CDR3 runs to 16 residues. Trimming cost V 2 bases and J 2 bases; bases outside gene matches: 8. As DNA, the CDR3 is TGTGCCAGCAGCTTAAGCGGCGGGAGGCTTCCCTACGAGCAGTACTTC. Protein: CASSLSGGRLPYEQYF.

This chain links TRBV27 with TRBJ2-7; TRBD2 matches 8 bases. V was pared by 5 bases and J by 2 bases, with 5 bases of the junction left unmatched. The CDR3 is 14 residues long. CDR1 is MNHEY and CDR2 is SMNVEV in the germline V gene (reference sequence). CDR3 sequence reads: CASSRAGVAYEQYF. CDR3 bases: TGTGCCAGCAGTCGAGCGGGAGTGGCCTACGAGCAGTACTTC.

The chain links TRBV5-1 to TRBJ1-2; D may be TRBD1 (5 bases). This CDR3 comprises 15 residues. Germline CDR1 and CDR2: SGHRS and YFSETQ. V was shortened by 0 bases and J by 7 bases, with 16 bases between the two germline ends. The CDR3 reads CASSLDRPLLSGYTF. DNA of the CDR3: TGCGCCAGCAGCTTGGACAGGCCGCTGTTGAGTGGCTACACCTTC.

This clone was observed a handful of times. CDR3 residues: CASSVRGGSLYEQYF. CDR3 sequence (DNA): TGTGCCAGCAGTGTCAGGGGCGGGAGCTTGTATGAGCAGTACTTC. The chain carries TRBV5-6 and TRBJ2-7, with D maybe TRBD2 (7 bases). The CDR3 is made up of 15 amino acids. V lost 5 bases and J lost 7, with 22 bases in between. Germline CDR1 and CDR2: SGHDT and YYEEEE.

The CDR3 here is CASSQNRSGQGGLSSYNEQFF. CDR3 bases: TGCGCCAGCAGTCAAAATAGGTCGGGACAGGGGGGACTTAGCTCCTACAATGAGCAGTTCTTC. The V gene is TRBV23-1, the J gene TRBJ2-1; 11 bases map to TRBD1. TRBV23-1 falls under the ORF class, with uncertain function. Trimming removed 2 bases from V and 0 bases from J; junction bases left unmatched: 15. This CDR3 spans 21 amino acids.

The chain couples TRBV18 to TRBJ1-1, with D hard to call. The CDR3 totals 15 residues. CDR1 is KGHSH and CDR2 is LQKENI in the germline V gene. V shed 3 bases and J shed 0 bases, with 11 bases lying between them. The CDR3 region has the DNA TGTGCCAGCTCACCGGGCTTCTCCATGAACACTGAAGCTTTCTTT. As protein: CASSPGFSMNTEAFF.

The chain recombines TRBV28 with TRBJ1-5, with 7 bases fitting TRBD1. This CDR3 is 15 amino acids long. V was pared by 5 bases and J by 1 base, with 5 bases of the junction left unmatched. From germline, CDR1 is MDHEN and CDR2 SYDVKM. The CDR3 is CASSQGGLSNQPQHF. CDR3 sequence (DNA): TGTGCCAGCAGTCAGGGGGGTCTAAGCAATCAGCCCCAGCATTTT.

The chain uses TRBV6-5 and TRBJ1-3; the D gene is possibly TRBD1 (5 bases). CDR1 is MNHEY, CDR2 SVGAGI, per germline. The germline V and J ends were trimmed by 10 bases and 5 bases, with 18 bases remaining between them. This CDR3 region has 14 residues. CDR3 sequence reads: CATKTDSVRNTIYF. The CDR3 coding sequence is TGTGCCACCAAGACAGATTCTGTTAGAAACACCATATATTTT.

This clone turned up a few times. The rearrangement joins TRBV7-2 to TRBJ2-1, with D unclear. CDR3 length: 14 residues. Trimming shortened V by 1 base and J by 1 base, and 5 bases separated the two germline ends. From germline, CDR1 is SGHTA and CDR2 FQGNSA. The CDR3 region has the DNA TGTGCCAGCAGCTTAGTAAGTTCCTACAATGAGCAGTTCTTC. This gives the protein CASSLVSSYNEQFF.

The chain is built from TRBV2 and TRBJ1-5; D gene ambiguous. The V end lost 6 bases, the J end lost 0 bases, and 6 bases lay between the germline ends. Per the germline V gene, CDR1 is SNHLY and CDR2 is FYNNEI. The CDR3 spans 13 residues. The CDR3 sequence: CASRDDSNQPQHF. The CDR3 DNA is TGTGCCAGCAGGGACGATAGCAATCAGCCCCAGCATTTT.

The chain combines TRBV29-1 with TRBJ1-1; possibly TRBD1 for D (5 bases). The length of the CDR3 is 10 residues. V lost 8 bases to trimming and J lost 8 bases, with 12 bases between them. CDR1 is SQVTM, CDR2 ANQGSEA, per germline. The CDR3 DNA reads TGCAGCAGCCGGGACGCAGAAGCTTTCTTT. It specifies CSSRDAEAFF.

The chain recombines TRBV4-1 with TRBJ2-7, with 11 bases lining up with TRBD2. The V segment lost 3 bases and the J segment 3 bases; nucleotides outside the gene matches: 7. The CDR3 loop spans 16 amino acids. Germline CDR1 and CDR2: MGHRA and YSYEKL. CDR3 coding DNA: TGCGCCAGCAGCCATTATGGGGGGACTAGCGGCTACGAGCAGTACTTC. Translated: CASSHYGGTSGYEQYF.

V and J are TRBV10-3 and TRBJ2-5; no reliable D call. The length of the CDR3 is 12 residues. Germline V gene data show CDR1 as ENHRY and CDR2 as SYGVKD. V lost 2 bases to trimming and J lost 1 base, with 2 bases between them. The CDR3 region has the DNA TGTGCCATCAGTGAGGCCCAAGAGACCCAGTACTTC. This translates into CAISEAQETQYF.

The chain is built from TRBV4-1 and TRBJ1-4; 7 nucleotides line up with TRBD1. Per germline, CDR1 MGHRA and CDR2 YSYEKL. V shed 5 bases and J 3 bases; nucleotides not matched to a gene: 6. There are 15 residues in the CDR3. The CDR3 region is CASSRPGQPNEKLFF. CDR3 sequence (DNA): TGCGCCAGCAGCAGACCGGGACAGCCTAATGAAAAACTGTTTTTT.